The present T cell receptor (beta chain) was sequenced within a study of regulatory T cells in long-lasting Graves disease. Germline assignment: CDR1 SGHTA and CDR2 FQGTGA. This CDR3 is 15 amino acids long. With V trimmed by 5 bases and J by 2 bases, 7 bases remained unmatched. Sequencing libraries for TCR beta were prepared with iRepertoire HTBI primers and Arm-PCR of CDR3 regions. TCRdb re-analysed the multiplex PCR reads in MiXCR, keeping a single row per CDR3 protein. The sample has 380,000 or so distinct CDR3 sequences, 16% seen once. Note on this clonotype: Possible read error: a much larger clone is one base away. Without the conserved terminal phenylalanine or tryptophan, this CDR3 likely stems from a read error.

As to time point: newly diagnosed GD, antithyroid drugs for less than 3 months. The TCR library was made from RNA that had been extracted from PBMCs in TRIzol. Patients with Graves' disease were diagnosed by American Thyroid Association guidelines. These data also featured in a second study, about T cells in Graves' hyperthyroidism and ophthalmopathy. This second study says: Among thyroid clonotypes expanded above 0.001, most also appeared in blood.

The gene calls are TRBV7-3 and TRBJ2-3; TRBD1 agrees at 7 bases. The clonotype was recovered from a woman between 18 and 29 years old with Graves disease. This sample comprised peripheral blood mononuclear cells (PBMCs), obtained at new diagnosis, from a patient treated with antithyroid drugs. The CDR3 sequence: CASSPRDRDTDTQYL. CDR3 DNA: TGTGCCAGCAGCCCCCGGGACAGAGACACAGATACGCAGTATCTT.